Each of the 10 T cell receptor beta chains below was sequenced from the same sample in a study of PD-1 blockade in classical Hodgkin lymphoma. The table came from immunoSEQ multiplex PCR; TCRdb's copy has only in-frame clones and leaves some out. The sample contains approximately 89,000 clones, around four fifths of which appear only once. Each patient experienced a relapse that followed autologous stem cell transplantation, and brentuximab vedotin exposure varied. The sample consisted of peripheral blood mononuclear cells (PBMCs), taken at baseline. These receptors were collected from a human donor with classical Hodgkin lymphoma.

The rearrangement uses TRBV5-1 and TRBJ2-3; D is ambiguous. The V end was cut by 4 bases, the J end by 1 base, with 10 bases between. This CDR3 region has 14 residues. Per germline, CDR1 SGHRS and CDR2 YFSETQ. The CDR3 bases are TGCGCCAGCAGCCGTAGCAGCCGCACAGATACGCAGTATTTT. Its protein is CASSRSSRTDTQYF.

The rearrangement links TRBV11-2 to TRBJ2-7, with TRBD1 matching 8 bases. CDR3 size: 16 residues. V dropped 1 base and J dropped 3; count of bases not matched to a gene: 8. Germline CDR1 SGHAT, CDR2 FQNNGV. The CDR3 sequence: CASSLGGAGGLYEQYF. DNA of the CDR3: TGTGCCAGCAGCTTAGGGGGGGCAGGGGGCCTCTACGAGCAGTACTTC. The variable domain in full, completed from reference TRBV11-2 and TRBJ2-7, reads EAGVAQSPRYKIIEKRQSVAFWCNPISGHATLYWYQQILGQGPKLLIQFQNNGVVDDSQLPKDRFSAERLKGVDSTLKIQPAKLEDSAVYLCASSLGGAGGLYEQYFGPGTRLTVT.

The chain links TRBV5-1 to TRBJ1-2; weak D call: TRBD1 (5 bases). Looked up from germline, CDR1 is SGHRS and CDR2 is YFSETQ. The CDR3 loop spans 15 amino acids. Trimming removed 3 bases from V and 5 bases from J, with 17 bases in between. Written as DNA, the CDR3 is TGCGCCAGCAGCTCCGAGGGGCTTGGGGGGTATGGCTACACCTTC. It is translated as CASSSEGLGGYGYTF.

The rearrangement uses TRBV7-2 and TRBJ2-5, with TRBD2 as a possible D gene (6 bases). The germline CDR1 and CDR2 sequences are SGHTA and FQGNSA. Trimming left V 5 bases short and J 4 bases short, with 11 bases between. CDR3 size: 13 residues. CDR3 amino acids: CASSPGTLETQYF. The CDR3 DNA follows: TGTGCCAGCAGCCCGGGGACTTTAGAGACCCAGTACTTC.

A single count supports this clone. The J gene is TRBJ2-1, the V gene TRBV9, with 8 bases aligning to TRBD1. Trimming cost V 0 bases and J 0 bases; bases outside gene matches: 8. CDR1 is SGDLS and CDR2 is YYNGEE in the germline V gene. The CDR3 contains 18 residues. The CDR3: CASSVAVGGQDSYNEQFF. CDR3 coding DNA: TGTGCCAGCAGCGTAGCAGTGGGGGGACAGGACTCCTACAATGAGCAGTTCTTC. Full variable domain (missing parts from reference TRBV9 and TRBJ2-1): DSGVTQTPKHLITATGQRVTLRCSPRSGDLSVYWYQQSLDQGLQFLIQYYNGEERAKGNILERFSAQQFPDLHSELNLSSLELGDSALYFCASSVAVGGQDSYNEQFFGPGTRLTVL.

The CDR3 spells CATGVAPRDTGELFF. The CDR3, as DNA: TGTGCCACCGGTGTGGCACCGAGGGACACCGGGGAGCTGTTTTTT. The rearrangement joins TRBV10-3 to TRBJ2-2; a possible D gene is TRBD2 (5 bases). The CDR3 loop spans 15 amino acids. Germline values: CDR1 ENHRY, CDR2 SYGVKD. With 10 bases removed from V and 3 bases from J, the gap between germline ends came to 18 bases.

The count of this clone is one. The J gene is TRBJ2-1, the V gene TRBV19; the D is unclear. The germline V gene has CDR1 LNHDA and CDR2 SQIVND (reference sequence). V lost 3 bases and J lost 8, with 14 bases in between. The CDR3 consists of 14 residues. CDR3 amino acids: CASSMKGFYHEQFF. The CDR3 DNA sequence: TGTGCCAGTAGTATGAAAGGGTTTTACCATGAGCAGTTCTTC.

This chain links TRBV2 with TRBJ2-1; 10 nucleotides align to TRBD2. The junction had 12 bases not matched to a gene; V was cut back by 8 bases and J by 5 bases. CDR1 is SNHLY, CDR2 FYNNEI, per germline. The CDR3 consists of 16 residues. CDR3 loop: CASSPTSGFANNEQFF. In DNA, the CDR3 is TGTGCCAGCTCCCCGACTAGCGGGTTTGCTAACAATGAGCAGTTCTTC.

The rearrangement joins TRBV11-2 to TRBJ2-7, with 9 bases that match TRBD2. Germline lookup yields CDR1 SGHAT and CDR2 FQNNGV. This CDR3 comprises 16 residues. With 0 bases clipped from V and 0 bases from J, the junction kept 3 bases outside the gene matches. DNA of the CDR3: TGTGCCAGCAGCTTAGAGGATAGCGGGAGCTCCTACGAGCAGTACTTC. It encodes CASSLEDSGSSYEQYF.

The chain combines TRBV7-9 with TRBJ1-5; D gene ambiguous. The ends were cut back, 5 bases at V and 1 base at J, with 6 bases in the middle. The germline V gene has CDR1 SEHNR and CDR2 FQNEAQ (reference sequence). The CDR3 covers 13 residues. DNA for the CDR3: TGTGCCAGCAGCGTAGGGAGCAATCAGCCCCAGCATTTT. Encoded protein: CASSVGSNQPQHF.